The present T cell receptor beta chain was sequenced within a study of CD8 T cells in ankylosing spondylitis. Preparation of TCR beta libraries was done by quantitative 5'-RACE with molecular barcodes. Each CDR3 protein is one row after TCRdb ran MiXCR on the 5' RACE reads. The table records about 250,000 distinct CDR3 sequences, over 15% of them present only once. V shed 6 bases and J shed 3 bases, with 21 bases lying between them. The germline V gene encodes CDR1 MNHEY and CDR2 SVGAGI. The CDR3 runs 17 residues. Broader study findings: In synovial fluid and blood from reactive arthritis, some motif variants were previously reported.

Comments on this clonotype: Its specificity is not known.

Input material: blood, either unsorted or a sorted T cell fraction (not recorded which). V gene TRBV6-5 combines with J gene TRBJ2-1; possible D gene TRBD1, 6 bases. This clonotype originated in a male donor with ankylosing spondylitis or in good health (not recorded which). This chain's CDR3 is CASSYPGTLERYNEQFF. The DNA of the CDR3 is TGTGCCAGCAGCTATCCCGGGACACTCGAACGCTACAATGAGCAGTTCTTC.